This TCR beta chain was captured by sequencing in a study of T cells in Graves' hyperthyroidism and ophthalmopathy. With a duration under 2 months, the hyperthyroidism was newly diagnosed in patients aged 18 to 65. Exclusion followed for patients with uncontrolled infection, other autoimmune disease, pregnancy or lactation. Study-wide findings and caveats: In blood, most of the thyroid clonotypes expanded above 0.001 were also present. Researchers report that a 13 V-J model separated ophthalmopathy from stable hyperthyroidism.

Germline CDR1 is GTSNPN and CDR2 is SVGIG (reference sequence). The germline V and J ends were trimmed by 2 bases and 9 bases, with 11 bases remaining between them. The CDR3 contains 13 residues. RNA transcripts served as the template for amplifying TCR beta CDR3 regions. First-round RT-PCR targeting the TCR CDR3 was performed with the HTBI primer set. MiXCR, run by TCRdb on the multiplex PCR reads, gives a single entry per CDR3 protein. The sample has a few hundred thousand distinct CDR3 sequences, around 16% seen once. This clonotype has at least ten counts. The antigen remains unidentified. The receptor was derived from a woman in her twenties or thirties with Graves' hyperthyroidism. Specimen: blood. V gene TRBV30 combines with J gene TRBJ1-6; D gene unclear. The CDR3 DNA is TGTGCCTGGAGTCCCGATAGGATTTCACCCCTCCACTTT. Amino acid sequence: CAWSPDRISPLHF.